Listed below are T cell receptor beta chains from one sample, sequenced in a study of shared clonotypes between healthy human individuals. Profiled with immunoSEQ multiplex PCR; TCRdb holds only in-frame clones, not every one. The table lists 650,000 to 800,000 clones, 72% of them singletons. Sequenced sample: memory CD4+ T cells sorted from blood. Receptors originate from a woman aged 25 to 39 in good health. CDR3s include the opening cysteine and the closing phenylalanine or tryptophan. D genes are given only for firm matches. The size field is filled for only some rows; it gives once, few, many or a size class.

j_call	d_call	v_call	clone_size	cdr3_aa	cdr3_nt
TRBJ2-1	.	TRBV27	.	CASSLFRGSGPQFF	TGTGCCAGCAGTTTATTCCGGGGTAGCGGCCCGCAGTTCTTC
TRBJ2-7	.	TRBV5-1	.	CASSLADYSYEQYF	TGCGCCAGCAGCTTGGCCGACTACTCCTACGAGCAGTACTTC
TRBJ2-2	.	TRBV4-2	.	CASSPSRNTGELFF	TGTGCCAGCTCCCCTAGCAGGAACACCGGGGAGCTGTTTTTT
TRBJ1-5	.	TRBV6-1	.	CASSLSTISNQPQHF	TGTGCCAGCAGTCTTTCGACAATTAGCAATCAGCCCCAGCATTTT
TRBJ2-5	TRBD1	TRBV27	few	CASSTPGQGETQYF	TGTGCCAGCAGCACCCCGGGACAGGGAGAGACCCAGTACTTC
TRBJ2-2	TRBD2	TRBV19	.	CATQGMGGSTGELFF	TGTGCCACCCAAGGAATGGGAGGGAGCACCGGGGAGCTGTTTTTT
TRBJ2-2	.	TRBV15	.	CATSGDLPGELFF	TGTGCCACCAGCGGGGACCTGCCCGGGGAGCTGTTTTTT
TRBJ1-2	.	TRBV18	.	CASSPVETWGGYTF	TGTGCCAGCTCACCAGTCGAGACGTGGGGTGGCTACACCTTC
TRBJ2-1	TRBD2	TRBV10-3	.	CAINDANGRDHNEQFF	TGTGCCATCAATGACGCTAACGGGAGGGATCACAATGAGCAGTTCTTC
TRBJ2-6	.	TRBV2	.	CASRVGVVSGANVLTF	TGTGCCAGCAGGGTTGGAGTTGTCTCTGGGGCCAACGTCCTGACTTTC
TRBJ2-3	.	TRBV5-1	.	CASALQKSSDTQYF	TGCGCCAGCGCCCTCCAGAAAAGTTCAGATACGCAGTATTTT
TRBJ1-4	.	TRBV6-1	.	CASSEAKGIGTNEKLFF	TGTGCCAGCAGTGAAGCAAAGGGAATCGGCACTAATGAAAAACTGTTTTTT
TRBJ2-2	TRBD2	TRBV4-1	.	CASSQEVAGGLGGELFF	TGCGCCAGCAGCCAAGAGGTAGCGGGAGGGCTAGGCGGGGAGCTGTTTTTT
TRBJ2-1	.	TRBV4-1	.	CASTGVRGGTYYNEQFF	TGCGCCAGCACCGGAGTTCGGGGCGGGACGTACTACAATGAGCAGTTCTTC
TRBJ1-2	.	TRBV7-9	.	CASSLKGDYGYTF	TGTGCCAGCAGCCTCAAGGGGGACTATGGCTACACCTTC
TRBJ1-2	TRBD1	TRBV2	.	CATQSRGPNYGYTF	TGTGCCACCCAAAGCAGGGGGCCCAACTATGGCTACACCTTC
TRBJ1-3	.	TRBV21-1	.	CASSQTLFPPAGNTIYF	TGTGCCAGCAGTCAAACCCTGTTCCCTCCAGCTGGAAACACCATATATTTT
TRBJ2-1	.	TRBV5-4	.	CATRRQPNNEQFF	TGTGCCACCCGGAGGCAGCCAAACAATGAGCAGTTCTTC
TRBJ2-7	TRBD1	TRBV25-1	.	CASREGTGGVYEQYF	TGTGCCAGCAGGGAGGGGACAGGGGGGGTCTACGAGCAGTACTTC
TRBJ2-2	TRBD2	TRBV5-1	few	CASSLRTSGGELFF	TGCGCCAGCAGCTTGAGGACTAGCGGCGGGGAGCTGTTTTTT
TRBJ2-7	.	TRBV2	.	CASTGLQGVNEQYF	TGTGCCAGCACTGGACTGCAGGGTGTTAACGAGCAGTACTTC
TRBJ1-5	.	TRBV15	.	CATSTETKLGPQHF	TGTGCCACCAGCACCGAAACAAAGTTGGGGCCCCAGCATTTT
TRBJ1-1	.	TRBV14	.	CASSQVGTDKAFF	TGTGCCAGCAGCCAAGTCGGGACCGATAAAGCTTTCTTT
TRBJ2-1	TRBD2	TRBV18	.	CASSFPLASGAYNEQFF	TGTGCCAGCTCCTTTCCTCTGGCTAGCGGGGCCTACAATGAGCAGTTCTTC
TRBJ2-5	TRBD1	TRBV6-5	.	CASSRLGQAQYF	TGTGCCAGCAGTCGCTTGGGACAGGCGCAGTACTTC
TRBJ1-2	.	TRBV20-1	.	CSEKGEDGYTF	TGCAGTGAAAAGGGGGAAGATGGCTACACCTTC
TRBJ1-1	.	TRBV5-6	.	CASSLLAGRWDMNTEAFF	TGTGCCAGCAGCTTGTTGGCAGGTCGGTGGGACATGAACACTGAAGCTTTCTTT
TRBJ2-7	.	TRBV28	.	CASTNPQGGEQYF	TGTGCCAGCACCAACCCGCAGGGTGGCGAGCAGTACTTC
TRBJ1-1	TRBD1	TRBV5-1	.	CASSLGRGSTEAFF	TGCGCCAGCAGCTTGGGCAGGGGGAGTACTGAAGCTTTCTTT
TRBJ2-7	.	TRBV5-6	.	CASSPESSYEQYF	TGTGCCAGCAGCCCGGAGAGCTCCTACGAGCAGTACTTC
TRBJ2-7	.	TRBV14	.	CASSPLDSDYEQYF	TGTGCCAGCAGCCCGCTCGACAGCGACTACGAGCAGTACTTC
TRBJ2-1	TRBD1	TRBV10-1	.	CASSPNRDSNEQFF	TGCGCCAGCAGCCCGAATCGGGACAGCAATGAGCAGTTCTTC
TRBJ2-2	.	TRBV9	.	CASRRAPGELFF	TGTGCCAGCAGGCGGGCTCCCGGGGAGCTGTTTTTT
TRBJ2-1	.	TRBV19	.	CASRGGSDEQFF	TGTGCCAGTAGGGGGGGTTCCGATGAGCAGTTCTTC
TRBJ1-2	TRBD1	TRBV27	.	CASTPFVGQGFGYTF	TGTGCCAGCACCCCATTTGTGGGACAGGGTTTTGGCTACACCTTC
TRBJ2-7	.	TRBV7-9	.	CASSQTGATYEQYF	TGTGCCAGCAGCCAAACGGGAGCGACGTACGAGCAGTACTTC
TRBJ1-1	.	TRBV6-1	.	CASSEKGDTEAFF	TGTGCCAGCAGTGAAAAAGGCGACACTGAAGCTTTCTTT
TRBJ2-2	.	TRBV18	few	CASSLAPGANTGELFF	TGTGCCAGCTCCCTGGCCCCGGGCGCGAACACCGGGGAGCTGTTTTTT
TRBJ1-5	.	TRBV7-9	.	CASSGGLTEPQHF	TGTGCCAGCAGCGGAGGACTGACGGAGCCCCAGCATTTT
TRBJ2-5	TRBD2	TRBV5-1	.	CASQTSGNQETQYF	TGCGCCAGTCAGACTAGCGGGAATCAAGAGACCCAGTACTTC
TRBJ1-2	TRBD1	TRBV7-9	few	CASSSPGQGYFDGYTF	TGTGCCAGCAGCTCTCCGGGACAGGGGTATTTTGACGGCTACACCTTC